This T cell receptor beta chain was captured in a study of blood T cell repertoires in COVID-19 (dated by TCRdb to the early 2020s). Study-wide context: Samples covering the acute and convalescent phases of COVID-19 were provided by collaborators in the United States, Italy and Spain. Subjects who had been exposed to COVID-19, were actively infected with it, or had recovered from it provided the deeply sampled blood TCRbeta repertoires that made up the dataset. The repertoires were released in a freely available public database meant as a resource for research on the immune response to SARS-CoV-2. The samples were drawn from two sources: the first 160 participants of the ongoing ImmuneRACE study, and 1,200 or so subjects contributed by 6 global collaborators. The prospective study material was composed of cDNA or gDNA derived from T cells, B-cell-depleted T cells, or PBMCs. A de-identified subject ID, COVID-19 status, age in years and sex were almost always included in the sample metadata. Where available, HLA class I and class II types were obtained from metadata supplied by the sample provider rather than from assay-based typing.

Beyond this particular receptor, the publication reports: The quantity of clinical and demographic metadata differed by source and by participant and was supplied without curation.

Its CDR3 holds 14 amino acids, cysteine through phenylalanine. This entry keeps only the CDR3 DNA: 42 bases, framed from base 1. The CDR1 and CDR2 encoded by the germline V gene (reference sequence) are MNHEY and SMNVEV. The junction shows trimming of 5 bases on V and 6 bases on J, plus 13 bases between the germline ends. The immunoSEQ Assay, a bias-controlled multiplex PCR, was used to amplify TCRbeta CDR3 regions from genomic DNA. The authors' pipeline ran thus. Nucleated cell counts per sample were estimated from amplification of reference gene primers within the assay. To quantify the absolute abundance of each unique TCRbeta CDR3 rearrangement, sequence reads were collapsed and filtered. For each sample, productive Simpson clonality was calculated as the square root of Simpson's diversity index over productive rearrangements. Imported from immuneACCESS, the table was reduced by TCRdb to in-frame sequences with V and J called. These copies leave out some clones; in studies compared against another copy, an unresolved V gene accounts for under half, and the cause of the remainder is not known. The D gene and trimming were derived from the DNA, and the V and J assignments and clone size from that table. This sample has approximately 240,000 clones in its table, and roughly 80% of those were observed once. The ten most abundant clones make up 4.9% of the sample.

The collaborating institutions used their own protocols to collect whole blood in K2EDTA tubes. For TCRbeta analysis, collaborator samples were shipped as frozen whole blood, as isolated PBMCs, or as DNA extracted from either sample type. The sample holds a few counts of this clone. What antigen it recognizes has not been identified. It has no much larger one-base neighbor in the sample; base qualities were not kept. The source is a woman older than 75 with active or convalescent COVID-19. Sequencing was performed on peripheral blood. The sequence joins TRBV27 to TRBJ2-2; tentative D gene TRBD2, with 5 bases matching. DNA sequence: TGTGCCAGCAGTCGCGGGCGGTGGGCCGGGGAGCTGTTTTTT. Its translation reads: CASSRGRWAGELFF.